This T cell receptor beta chain was sequenced in a study of T cells in Graves' hyperthyroidism and ophthalmopathy. Overall study findings and caveats: Ophthalmopathy, as predicted by the model, came a median roughly 6.5 months after the prediction.

Trimming took 4 bases from V and 0 from J; bases not matched to a gene: 4. Germline V lookup: CDR1 SGHTA, CDR2 FQGTGA. The CDR3 has 15 residues. The source material, RNA transcripts, was used to amplify TCR beta CDR3 regions. HTBI primers were used for first-round RT-PCR of the TCR CDR3. TCRdb re-derived calls from the multiplex PCR reads in MiXCR, one entry per CDR3 protein. Of approximately 600,000 distinct CDR3 sequences listed, about 15% are singletons. This clonotype was recorded many times. What it binds is not known. Sample: blood. The TCR sequence derives from a woman aged 40-49 years with Graves' ophthalmopathy. V and J are TRBV7-3 and TRBJ1-1, with TRBD1 matching 8 bases. This CDR3 reads CASSSQGAMNTEAFF. CDR3 bases: TGTGCCAGCAGCTCGCAGGGGGCTATGAACACTGAAGCTTTCTTT.